A selection of T cell receptor beta chains follows, all from one sample in a study of shared clonotypes between healthy human individuals. Assay: immunoSEQ multiplex PCR; the TCRdb copy retains only in-frame clones and omits some. The table lists about 1.5 million clones, approximately 98% of them singletons. The sample comprised naive CD4+ T cells sorted from blood. All receptors come from a man under 40 in good health. CDR3s include the opening cysteine and the closing phenylalanine or tryptophan.

>TRBJ2-7|TRBV9
CASSVDGGGRSYEQYF
>TRBJ2-3|TRBV25-1
CASSELQQVDTQYF
>TRBJ1-4|TRBV7-9
CASSFTGGSEKLFF
>TRBJ1-1|TRBV2
CASSDRGPGTEAFF
>TRBJ2-7|TRBV25-1
CASRQGAWPDYEQYF
>TRBJ2-1|TRBV29-1
CCKREGSYNEQFF
>TRBJ2-2|TRBV5-5
CASSLVAGVTGELFF
>TRBJ2-7|TRBV2
CASRAGTTSYEQYF
>TRBJ2-7|TRBV10-3
CATAAAQAYEQYF
>TRBJ2-2|TRBV7-3
CASSLALANTGELFF
>TRBJ1-3|TRBV18
CASSPLQGNRPSSGNTIYF
>TRBJ1-4|TRBV2
CASQPDSGHEKLFF
>TRBJ2-3|TRBV2
CASSVGGTDTQYF
>TRBJ2-1|TRBV18
CASSPTSREVPQFF
>TRBJ2-3|TRBV11-2
CASISQRDGADTQYF
>TRBJ2-7|TRBV27
CASSPPGGPPYEQYF